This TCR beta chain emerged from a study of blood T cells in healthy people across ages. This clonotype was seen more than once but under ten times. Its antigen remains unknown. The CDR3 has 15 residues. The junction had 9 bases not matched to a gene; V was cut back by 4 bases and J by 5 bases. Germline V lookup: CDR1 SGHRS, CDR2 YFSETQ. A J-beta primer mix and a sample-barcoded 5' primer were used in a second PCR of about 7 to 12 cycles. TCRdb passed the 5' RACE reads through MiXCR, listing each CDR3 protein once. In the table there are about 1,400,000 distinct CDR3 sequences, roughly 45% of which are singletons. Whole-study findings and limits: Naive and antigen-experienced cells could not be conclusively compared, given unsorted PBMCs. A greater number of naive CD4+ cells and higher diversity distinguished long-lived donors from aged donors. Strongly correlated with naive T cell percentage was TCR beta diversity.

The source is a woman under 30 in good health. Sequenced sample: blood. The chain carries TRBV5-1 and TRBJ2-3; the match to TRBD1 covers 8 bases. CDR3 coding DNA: TGCGCCAGCAGCCCTCGGCTAGGGACAGGAGATACGCAGTATTTT. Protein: CASSPRLGTGDTQYF. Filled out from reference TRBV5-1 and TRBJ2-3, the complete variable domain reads KAGVTQTPRYLIKTRGQQVTLSCSPISGHRSVSWYQQTPGQGLQFLFEYFSETQRNKGNFPGRFSGRQFSNSRSEMNVSTLELGDSALYLCASSPRLGTGDTQYFGPGTRLTVL.